The 19 T cell receptor beta chains reported below all come from one sample, sequenced in a study of radiation and T cells in renal cell carcinoma. TCRdb's table, derived via immunoSEQ multiplex PCR, lists solely in-frame clones and lacks some. This sample has approximately 150,000 clones; 80% to 90% occur once, and the top ten carry under 20%. The time point here: blood 4 weeks post-SBRT, at nephrectomy. Stated treatment: 15 Gy SBRT to primary tumor, nephrectomy 4 weeks later. The sample here was blood, taken from a patient whose treatment included radiotherapy and nephrectomy. The receptors derive from a woman in her forties or fifties with renal cell carcinoma.

This clone showed up just once. The chain combines TRBV28 with TRBJ2-7; D might be TRBD2 (6 bases). This CDR3 is 12 amino acids long. The V end was cut by 8 bases, the J end by 7 bases, with 15 bases between. CDR1 MDHEN and CDR2 SYDVKM come from the germline V gene. CDR3 in amino acids: CASRGFPLEQYF. In DNA, the CDR3 is TGTGCCAGCCGGGGGTTTCCGTTGGAGCAGTACTTC.

The V gene is TRBV5-6, the J gene TRBJ2-7; D possibly corresponds to TRBD1 (6 bases). This CDR3 is built from 15 residues. In germline, CDR1 is SGHDT, CDR2 YYEEEE. V dropped 0 bases and J dropped 1 base, with 11 bases sitting between them. The CDR3 loop reads CASSLGGQGSYEQYF. The CDR3 DNA sequence: TGTGCCAGCAGCTTGGGGGGGCAGGGTTCCTACGAGCAGTACTTC.

CDR3 sequence reads: CASSWIRDRTNTEAFF. The CDR3 nucleotides are TGTGCCAGCAGTTGGATCCGGGACAGAACGAACACTGAAGCTTTCTTT. The V and J genes are TRBV6-5 and TRBJ1-1; 7 bases align to TRBD1. Germline CDR1 and CDR2: MNHEY and SVGAGI. This CDR3 region has 16 residues. Unmatched junction bases numbered 9, after V lost 4 bases and J lost 1 base.

In regard to this clone: One end of the junction does not line up with germline, which may come from a read error. V gene TRBV7-2 combines with J gene TRBJ2-7; 8 nucleotides align to TRBD1. The CDR3 runs to 13 residues. Germline V lookup: CDR1 SGHTA, CDR2 FQGNSA. CDR3 DNA sequence: TGCGCCAGCAGCCTGGACAGGGCCAACGAGCAGTACTTC. Translation: CASSLDRANEQYF.

This chain uses TRBV25-1 with TRBJ1-1; D gene unclear. The germline CDR1 and CDR2 sequences are MGHDK and SYGVNS. The CDR3 is made up of 14 amino acids. V lost 5 bases to trimming and J lost 2 bases, with 12 bases between them. The CDR3 is CASSPTVLNTEAFF. For the CDR3, the DNA is TGTGCCAGCAGTCCTACAGTACTAAACACTGAAGCTTTCTTT.

The chain's CDR3 is CASSPGVDEQYF. The DNA for the CDR3 is TGTGCCAGCAGTCCGGGGGTAGACGAGCAGTACTTC. The gene calls are TRBV28 and TRBJ2-7, with a tentative D call TRBD2 (6 bases). The CDR3 spans 12 residues. Looked up from germline, CDR1 is MDHEN and CDR2 is SYDVKM. V gave up 5 bases and J gave up 5 bases, with 10 bases separating them.

The chain joins TRBV28 to TRBJ2-7, with 7 nucleotides matching TRBD1. The CDR3 is 14 amino acids. The ends lost 11 bases at V and 2 bases at J; junction bases unmatched: 12. Germline V gene lookup returns CDR1 MDHEN and CDR2 SYDVKM. The CDR3 region has the DNA TGTGCCGCCTCGCGACAGGGTACTCCCTACGAGCAGTACTTC. Translation gives CAASRQGTPYEQYF.

The V call is TRBV5-5, the J call TRBJ2-7; maybe TRBD1 (5 bases). The germline CDR1 and CDR2 sequences are SGHKS and YYEKEE (reference sequence). V was shortened by 2 bases and J by 3 bases, with 18 bases between the two germline ends. The CDR3 loop spans 16 amino acids. The CDR3 region has the DNA TGTGCCAGCAGCTTAGTTTTTGGGGCAGAATTCTACGAGCAGTACTTC. Residues: CASSLVFGAEFYEQYF.

The gene calls are TRBV15 and TRBJ1-2; D is undetermined. V was clipped by 5 bases and J by 2 bases, with 12 bases between them. The CDR3 sequence is 14 residues long. Germline assignment: CDR1 LNHNV and CDR2 YYDKDF (reference sequence). The CDR3 nucleotides are TGTGCCACCAGCCCGGCCGGAGGGAACTATGGCTACACCTTC. Protein product: CATSPAGGNYGYTF.

J is TRBJ1-5 and V is TRBV6-6, with 11 bases aligning to TRBD1. Germline lookup yields CDR1 MNHNY and CDR2 SVGAGI (reference sequence). The CDR3 extends over 14 amino acids. V shed 5 bases and J 7 bases; nucleotides not matched to a gene: 4. The CDR3 reads CASSGQGARQPQHF. The CDR3 coding sequence is TGTGCCAGCAGTGGACAGGGGGCAAGGCAGCCCCAGCATTTT.

The chain links TRBV6-1 to TRBJ2-2; unclear D gene. CDR1 is MNHNS, CDR2 SASEGT, per germline. Trimming left V 6 bases short and J 0 bases short, with 8 bases between. CDR3 size: 14 residues. CDR3 DNA: TGTGCCAGCAGAGGGCGTACGAACACCGGGGAGCTGTTTTTT. As protein: CASRGRTNTGELFF.

The chain employs TRBV18 and TRBJ2-1; D not certain. Trimming took off 6 bases at V and 5 bases at J, with 29 bases between the two ends. CDR1 and CDR2 (germline): KGHSH, LQKENI. CDR3 size: 19 residues. Written as DNA, the CDR3 is TGTGCCAGCTCGCAAATTCAATCCTTTTCGTGGGGATTGGACAATGAGCAGTTCTTC. Translation: CASSQIQSFSWGLDNEQFF.

This clone appeared a few times. The J gene is TRBJ1-6, the V gene TRBV7-2, with D maybe TRBD1 (5 bases). CDR3 length equals 15 residues. Looked up from germline, CDR1 is SGHTA and CDR2 is FQGNSA. The V end lost 5 bases, the J end lost 10 bases, and 18 bases lay between the germline ends. In DNA, the CDR3 is TGTGCCAGCAGCACGGACACCCAGAGGGCATCACCCCTCCACTTT. This codes for CASSTDTQRASPLHF.

The genes are TRBV29-1 and TRBJ2-7; TRBD1 matches at 8 bases. J was trimmed by 6 bases and V by 6 bases; bases with no gene match: 13. The CDR3 is 14 amino acids. Germline V lookup: CDR1 SQVTM, CDR2 ANQGSEA. CDR3 DNA: TGCAGCGTGGGGCTGGACAGGGACCGGTCCGAGCAGTACTTC. Its protein product is CSVGLDRDRSEQYF.

This chain connects TRBV4-1 to TRBJ2-7; 8 bases are shared with TRBD1. J gave up 3 bases and V 2 bases, and 15 bases lay outside the gene matches. CDR1 and CDR2 from the germline V gene are MGHRA and YSYEKL. This CDR3 is built from 18 residues. CDR3 nucleotide sequence: TGCGCCAGCAGCCAATACTGGACGCCGGGACAGGAAAACTACGAGCAGTACTTC. It specifies CASSQYWTPGQENYEQYF.

The chain recombines TRBV6-1 with TRBJ1-3; D is undetermined. Trimming removed 1 base at V and 0 bases at J, with 10 bases between. Germline V lookup: CDR1 MNHNS, CDR2 SASEGT. The length of the CDR3 is 16 residues. Here the CDR3 reads CASSEVETSSGNTIYF. As DNA, the CDR3 is TGTGCCAGCAGTGAAGTTGAGACAAGCTCTGGAAACACCATATATTTT.

This clone came up a few times. The V and J genes are TRBV4-1 and TRBJ1-4; no firm D call. Germline values: CDR1 MGHRA, CDR2 YSYEKL. V shed 3 bases and J shed 8 bases, with 13 bases lying between them. The CDR3 covers 14 residues. The CDR3 here is CASSQALGKEKLFF. In DNA, the CDR3 is TGCGCCAGCAGCCAGGCCTTAGGGAAGGAAAAACTGTTTTTT.

V is TRBV2 and J is TRBJ1-1; D gene unclear. The CDR3 contains 16 residues. V lost 5 bases to trimming and J lost 4 bases, with 20 bases between them. Germline CDR1 reads SNHLY; CDR2 reads FYNNEI. The CDR3 region is CASSPGQTRRSTEAFF. The DNA for the CDR3 is TGTGCCAGCAGTCCGGGCCAGACTCGAAGGAGCACTGAAGCTTTCTTT.

The count of this clone is one. The chain uses TRBV19 and TRBJ2-7, with 8 bases fitting TRBD1. The V segment lost 7 bases and the J segment 6 bases; nucleotides outside the gene matches: 8. The CDR3 has 13 residues. Germline CDR1 is LNHDA and CDR2 is SQIVND (reference sequence). Written as DNA, the CDR3 is TGTGCCAGTACCTCGACAGGGGTGGGCGAGCAGTACTTC. This sequence encodes CASTSTGVGEQYF. Drawing the rest from reference TRBV19 and TRBJ2-7, the complete variable domain is DGGITQSPKYLFRKEGQNVTLSCEQNLNHDAMYWYRQDPGQGLRLIYYSQIVNDFQKGDIAEGYSVSREKKESFPLTVTSAQKNPTAFYLCASTSTGVGEQYFGPGTRLTVT.